Listed here are 2 T cell receptor beta chains from one sample, sequenced in a study of T cell responses to AZD1222 COVID-19 vaccine. Clones were sequenced by immunoSEQ multiplex PCR, and TCRdb holds only the in-frame ones, with some missing. The sample lists roughly 150,000 clones, 90% occurring once. The source material was peripheral blood, sampled on day 0 of AZD1222 vaccination. These receptor sequences come from an adult in good health.

This chain uses TRBV28 with TRBJ1-2; D is undetermined. Per germline, CDR1 MDHEN and CDR2 SYDVKM. Trimming pared 4 bases from V and 8 bases from J, leaving 8 bases between. The CDR3 loop spans 11 amino acids. The CDR3 bases are TGTGCCAGCAGTTCCTTACAAGGCTACACCTTC. This codes for CASSSLQGYTF.

This clone occurred once. The chain links TRBV7-7 to TRBJ2-7; D is unclear. CDR3 length equals 13 residues. The germline gives CDR1 SSHAT, CDR2 FNYEAQ (reference sequence). With 1 base removed from V and 0 bases from J, the gap between germline ends came to 4 bases. CDR3 in amino acids: CASSLDLSYEQYF. CDR3 in DNA: TGTGCCAGCAGCTTAGACCTCTCCTACGAGCAGTACTTC.